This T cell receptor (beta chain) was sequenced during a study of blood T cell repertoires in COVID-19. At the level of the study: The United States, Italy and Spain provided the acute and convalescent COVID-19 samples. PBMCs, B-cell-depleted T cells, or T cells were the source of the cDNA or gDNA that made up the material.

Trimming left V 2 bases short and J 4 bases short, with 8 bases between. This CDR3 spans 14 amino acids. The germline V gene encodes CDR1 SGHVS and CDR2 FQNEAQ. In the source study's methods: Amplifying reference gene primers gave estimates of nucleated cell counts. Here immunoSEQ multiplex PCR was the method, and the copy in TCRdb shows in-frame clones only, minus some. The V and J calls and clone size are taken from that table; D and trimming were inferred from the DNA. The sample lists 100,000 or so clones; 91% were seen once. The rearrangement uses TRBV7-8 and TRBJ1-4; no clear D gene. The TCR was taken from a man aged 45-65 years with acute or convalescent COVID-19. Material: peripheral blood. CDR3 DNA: TGTGCCAGCAGCTTACGTAGACTTAATGAAAAACTGTTTTTT. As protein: CASSLRRLNEKLFF.